Below are 6 T cell receptor beta chains sequenced from a single sample in a study of identical twins. TCRdb processed the 5' RACE reads anew with MiXCR; each CDR3 protein has one entry. The table lists 210,000 or so distinct CDR3 sequences, more than 6.5% of them singletons. Another study also made use of these data, one on yellow fever vaccine responses in identical twins.

The specimen sequenced was memory (CD45RO+) T cells sorted from blood. These receptors were taken from a young woman in good health.

This clonotype was detected only a few times. The chain has TRBV20-1 and TRBJ1-1; possible D gene TRBD1, 6 bases. The CDR3 is 13 residues long. The germline V and J ends were trimmed by 6 bases and 0 bases, with 11 bases remaining between them. Germline V gives CDR1 DFQATT, CDR2 SNEGSKA (reference sequence). The CDR3 sequence is CSAQGHLNTEAFF. DNA of the CDR3: TGCAGTGCACAGGGACATCTGAACACTGAAGCTTTCTTT.

This rearrangement joins TRBV18 to TRBJ2-1, with 8 bases identical to TRBD2. Germline V lookup: CDR1 KGHSH, CDR2 LQKENI. The CDR3 extends over 17 amino acids. The V and J ends lost 3 bases and 2 bases, in that order; junction bases with no gene match: 9. This CDR3 reads CASSPPGTRATYNEQFF. The CDR3, as DNA: TGTGCCAGCTCACCCCCTGGGACTAGAGCGACCTACAATGAGCAGTTCTTC.

There are a few counts of this clonotype. The chain carries TRBV11-2 and TRBJ2-1; a possible D gene is TRBD1 (5 bases). Per the germline V gene, CDR1 is SGHAT and CDR2 is FQNNGV. This CDR3 region has 16 residues. V lost 4 bases to trimming and J lost 7 bases, with 20 bases between them. The CDR3 is CASSSLVRVSVNEQFF. The CDR3 nucleotides are TGTGCCAGCAGCTCCCTGGTCAGGGTATCAGTGAATGAGCAGTTCTTC.

The chain employs TRBV14 and TRBJ2-5; D perhaps matches TRBD2 (6 bases). From germline, CDR1 is SGHDN and CDR2 FVKESK. This CDR3 is 15 amino acids long. V gave up 4 bases and J gave up 5 bases, with 17 bases separating them. The CDR3: CASSRDLVPLETQYF. In DNA, the CDR3 is TGTGCCAGCAGCCGGGACTTAGTACCTCTGGAGACCCAGTACTTC.

This chain uses TRBV20-1 with TRBJ2-1; D may be TRBD2 (6 bases). V shed 0 bases and J shed 8 bases, with 17 bases lying between them. Germline CDR1 is DFQATT and CDR2 is SNEGSKA (reference sequence). The CDR3 has 15 residues. The chain's CDR3 is CSARDPWGGKDEQFF. Here the CDR3 DNA reads TGCAGTGCTAGAGATCCCTGGGGCGGGAAGGATGAGCAGTTCTTC.

The gene calls are TRBV2 and TRBJ1-5, with a tentative D call TRBD1 (5 bases). V was trimmed by 2 bases and J by 5 bases, leaving 10 bases between them. The germline V gene encodes CDR1 SNHLY and CDR2 FYNNEI. There are 14 residues in the CDR3. CDR3 nucleotide sequence: TGTGCCAGCAGTGAATACCGGGGGTATCAGCCCCAGCATTTT. The encoded protein is CASSEYRGYQPQHF.